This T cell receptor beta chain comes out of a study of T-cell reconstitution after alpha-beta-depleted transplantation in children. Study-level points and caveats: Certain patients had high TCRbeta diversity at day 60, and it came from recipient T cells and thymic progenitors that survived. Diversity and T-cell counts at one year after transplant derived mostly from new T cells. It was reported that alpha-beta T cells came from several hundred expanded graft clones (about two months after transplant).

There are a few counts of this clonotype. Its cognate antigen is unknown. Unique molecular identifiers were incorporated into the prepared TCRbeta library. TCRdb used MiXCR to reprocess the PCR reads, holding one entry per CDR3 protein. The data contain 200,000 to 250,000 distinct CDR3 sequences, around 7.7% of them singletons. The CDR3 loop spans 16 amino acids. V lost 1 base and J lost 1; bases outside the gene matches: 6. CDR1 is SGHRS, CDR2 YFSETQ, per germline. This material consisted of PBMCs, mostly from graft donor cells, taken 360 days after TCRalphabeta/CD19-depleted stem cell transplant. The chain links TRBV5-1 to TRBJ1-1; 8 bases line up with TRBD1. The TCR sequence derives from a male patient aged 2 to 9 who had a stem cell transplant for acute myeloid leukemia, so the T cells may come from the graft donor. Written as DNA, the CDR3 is TGCGCCAGCAGCTTGCCGCGGACAGGGTGGAACACTGAAGCTTTCTTT. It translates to CASSLPRTGWNTEAFF. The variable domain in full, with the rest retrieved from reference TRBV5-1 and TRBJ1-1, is KAGVTQTPRYLIKTRGQQVTLSCSPISGHRSVSWYQQTPGQGLQFLFEYFSETQRNKGNFPGRFSGRQFSNSRSEMNVSTLELGDSALYLCASSLPRTGWNTEAFFGQGTRLTVV.